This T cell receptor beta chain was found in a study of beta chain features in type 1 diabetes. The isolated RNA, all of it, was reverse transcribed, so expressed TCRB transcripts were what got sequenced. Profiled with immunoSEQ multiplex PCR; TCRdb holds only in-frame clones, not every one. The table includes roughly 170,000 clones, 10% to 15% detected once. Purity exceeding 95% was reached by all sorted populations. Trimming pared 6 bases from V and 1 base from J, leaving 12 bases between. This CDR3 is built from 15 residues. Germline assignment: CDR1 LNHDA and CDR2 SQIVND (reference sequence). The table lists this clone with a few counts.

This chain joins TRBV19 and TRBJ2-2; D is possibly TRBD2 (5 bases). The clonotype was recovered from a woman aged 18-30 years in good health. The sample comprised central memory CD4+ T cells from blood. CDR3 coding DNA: TGTGCCAGTAGGAGAATAAGCGGGAACACCGGGGAGCTGTTTTTT. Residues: CASRRISGNTGELFF.